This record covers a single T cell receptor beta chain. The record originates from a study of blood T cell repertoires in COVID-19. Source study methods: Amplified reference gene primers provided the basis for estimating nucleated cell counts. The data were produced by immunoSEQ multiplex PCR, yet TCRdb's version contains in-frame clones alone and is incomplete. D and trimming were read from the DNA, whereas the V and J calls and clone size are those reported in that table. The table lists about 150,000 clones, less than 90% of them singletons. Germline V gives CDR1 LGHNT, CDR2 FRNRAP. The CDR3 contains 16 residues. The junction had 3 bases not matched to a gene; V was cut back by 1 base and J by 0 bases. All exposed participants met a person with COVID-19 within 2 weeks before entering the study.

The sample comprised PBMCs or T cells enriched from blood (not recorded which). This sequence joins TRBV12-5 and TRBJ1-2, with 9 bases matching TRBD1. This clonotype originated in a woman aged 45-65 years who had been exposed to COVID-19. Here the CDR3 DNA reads TGTGCTAGTGGTTTGGGACGGACAGGGGCTAACTATGGCTACACCTTC. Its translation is CASGLGRTGANYGYTF.